This TCR beta chain derives from a study of blood T cell repertoires in COVID-19. For the study at large: From the United States, Italy and Spain came samples of acute and convalescent COVID-19. Sources were T cells, B-cell-depleted T cells, or PBMCs; the material itself was cDNA or gDNA.

As handled by the study authors: The assay estimated nucleated cells by amplifying reference gene primers. Libraries were prepared by immunoSEQ multiplex PCR; TCRdb keeps only in-frame clonotypes and omits some of them. The DNA was the basis for D and trimming; V, J and clone size are from that table. The sample holds over 100,000 clones, about 80% seen once. Germline CDR1 reads MNHEY; CDR2 reads SMNVEV (reference sequence). This CDR3 is built from 15 residues. Losses at the gene ends were 5 bases for V and 5 bases for J; bases not matched to a gene: 9. The source is a woman aged 55-70 years with acute or convalescent COVID-19. Sample: peripheral blood. The rearrangement uses TRBV27 and TRBJ2-7; the match to TRBD2 covers 10 bases. CDR3 bases: TGTGCCAGCAGTAGATGGGGGACTAGCGACGACGAGCAGTACTTC. Protein: CASSRWGTSDDEQYF.